This T cell receptor (beta chain) derives from a study of cytomegalovirus exposure and HLA in healthy donors. The CDR3 runs to 15 residues. Germline trimming cut 4 bases from V and 9 bases from J; bases unmatched to any gene: 7. The germline gives CDR1 SGHRS, CDR2 YFSETQ. The PCR used 60 Vbeta and 13 Jbeta primers. Data came from immunoSEQ multiplex PCR; TCRdb stores just in-frame clones and leaves some out. Here the sample spans about 200,000 clones, approximately 70% being singletons. This clone was seen more than once but under ten times. Its specificity is unknown. Broader study findings: In vitro experiments confirmed that three CMV-associated chains were specific for CMV antigens. Sequencing likely caused a cluster of highly shared sequence variants.

V is TRBV5-1 and J is TRBJ2-1, with 13 positions matching TRBD2. The sequencing sample was made of PBMCs. The TCR comes from a woman under 40 in good health and CMV-seronegative. DNA of the CDR3: TGCGCCAGCAGCCCCCCTACTAGCGGGAGGGGTGAGCAGTTCTTC. Protein: CASSPPTSGRGEQFF. Filled out from reference TRBV5-1 and TRBJ2-1, the complete variable domain reads KAGVTQTPRYLIKTRGQQVTLSCSPISGHRSVSWYQQTPGQGLQFLFEYFSETQRNKGNFPGRFSGRQFSNSRSEMNVSTLELGDSALYLCASSPPTSGRGEQFFGPGTRLTVL.